These T cell receptor beta chains were read from a single sample in a study of blood T cell repertoires in COVID-19. Sequencing used immunoSEQ multiplex PCR; TCRdb keeps in-frame clones, though not all of them. The sample consists of some 290,000 clones, approximately 87% of them appearing once. Sequences were obtained from peripheral blood. These receptors were taken from a woman aged 25 to 39 with COVID-19, enrolled during active disease. The CDR3 runs from the conserved cysteine through the conserved F or W. A D gene is named only where the DNA matches it firmly. Rows give clone size only sometimes, using once, few, many, or a class for an expanded clone.

v_gene	d_gene	j_gene	abundance	CDR3aa	CDR3nt
TRBV28	TRBD2	TRBJ2-3	NA	CASSWTSHTDTQYF	TGTGCCAGCAGTTGGACTAGTCACACAGATACGCAGTATTTT
TRBV7-2	TRBD2	TRBJ2-2	NA	CASSLEGVAGGTGELFF	TGTGCCAGCAGCTTAGAAGGGGTAGCGGGGGGAACCGGGGAGCTGTTTTTT
TRBV15	TRBD1	TRBJ1-2	NA	CATSRDSAGGSDRYTF	TGTGCCACCAGCAGAGATTCGGCAGGGGGCTCCGATCGCTACACCTTC
TRBV11-3	NA	TRBJ2-5	NA	CASSLVGTGGTQYF	TGTGCCAGCAGCTTGGTCGGGACTGGGGGGACCCAGTACTTC
TRBV19	TRBD1	TRBJ1-5	NA	CASVLTGDQPQHF	TGTGCCAGCGTTCTGACAGGGGATCAGCCCCAGCATTTT
TRBV2	TRBD1	TRBJ2-7	NA	CATLDRGYEQYF	TGTGCCACCCTGGACAGGGGCTACGAGCAGTACTTC
TRBV27	NA	TRBJ2-1	NA	CASRTNEGWANEQFF	TGTGCCAGCAGGACAAATGAGGGATGGGCCAATGAGCAGTTCTTC
TRBV4-1	TRBD1	TRBJ2-2	NA	CASSQAAGGNTGELFF	TGCGCCAGCAGCCAAGCCGCAGGGGGCAACACCGGGGAGCTGTTTTTT
TRBV25-1	TRBD2	TRBJ2-7	NA	CASSDLMVAGGRPIEQYF	TGTGCCAGCAGTGACCTCATGGTAGCGGGGGGTCGACCTATCGAGCAGTACTTC
TRBV5-1	NA	TRBJ1-6	NA	CASSLGTDYRGSPLHF	TGCGCCAGCAGCTTGGGGACGGACTACCGGGGTTCACCCCTCCACTTT
TRBV7-8	NA	TRBJ1-2	NA	CASSPVPSYQEDYGYTF	TGTGCCAGCAGCCCAGTCCCTAGCTACCAAGAGGACTATGGCTACACCTTC
TRBV7-2	TRBD1	TRBJ1-2	few	CASSPRDRGTGYTF	TGTGCCAGCAGCCCGAGGGACAGGGGGACCGGCTACACCTTC
TRBV3-1/TRBV3-2	TRBD1	TRBJ2-7	few	CASSQNRGYEQYF	TGTGCCAGCAGCCAAAACAGGGGCTACGAGCAGTACTTC
TRBV28	NA	TRBJ1-2	NA	CASSFSVFYGYTF	TGTGCCAGCAGTTTTTCAGTTTTCTATGGCTACACCTTC
TRBV6-5	NA	TRBJ1-6	NA	CASSYEAGRSNSPLHF	TGTGCCAGCAGTTATGAGGCGGGACGGTCAAATTCACCCCTCCACTTT
TRBV6-5	TRBD1	TRBJ2-5	once	CAIGQGLTETQYF	TGTGCCATCGGACAGGGTCTGACGGAGACCCAGTACTTC
TRBV3-1/TRBV3-2	TRBD2	TRBJ2-7	once	CASSQAFVAGAYEQYF	TGTGCCAGCAGCCAAGCTTTTGTAGCGGGGGCCTACGAGCAGTACTTC
TRBV20-1	NA	TRBJ2-4	NA	CSARDQFIQYF	TGCAGTGCTAGAGATCAGTTTATTCAGTACTTC
TRBV14	NA	TRBJ1-5	few	CASSQFRGQIQHF	TGTGCCAGCAGCCAATTTCGTGGACAAATTCAGCATTTT
TRBV19	NA	TRBJ2-7	NA	CASSGWGNEQYF	TGTGCCAGTAGTGGCTGGGGCAACGAGCAGTACTTC
TRBV19	TRBD1	TRBJ2-1	NA	CASSTGTGGYEQFF	TGTGCCAGTAGTACCGGGACAGGGGGCTATGAGCAGTTCTTC
TRBV2	TRBD1	TRBJ1-6	NA	CASSRQGSDNSPLHF	TGTGCCAGCAGCCGACAGGGCAGCGATAATTCACCCCTCCACTTT
TRBV5-1	TRBD2	TRBJ2-2	NA	CASSLVPTSGANTGELFF	TGCGCCAGCAGCTTGGTCCCGACTAGCGGGGCTAACACCGGGGAGCTGTTTTTT
TRBV20-1	TRBD1	TRBJ2-7	NA	CSARQGYEQYF	TGCAGTGCACGACAGGGATACGAGCAGTACTTC
TRBV7-9	TRBD1	TRBJ1-1	once	CASSPRTGSTEAFF	TGTGCCAGCAGCCCGCGGACAGGGTCCACTGAAGCTTTCTTT
TRBV18	TRBD1	TRBJ1-5	NA	CASSQQQGLGGPNQPQHF	TGTGCCAGCTCACAACAACAGGGGCTGGGCGGCCCCAATCAGCCCCAGCATTTT
TRBV27	TRBD2	TRBJ2-7	NA	CASSLGGSGYEQYF	TGTGCCAGCAGTCTCGGGGGTAGCGGGTACGAGCAGTACTTC
TRBV27	NA	TRBJ2-7	NA	CASSPGSRGVGEQYF	TGTGCCAGCAGCCCAGGAAGCAGGGGGGTGGGCGAGCAGTACTTC
TRBV19	NA	TRBJ2-7	NA	CASRQGNEQYF	TGTGCCAGTAGGCAGGGTAACGAGCAGTACTTC
TRBV27	NA	TRBJ1-1	once	CASSPSGGYTEAFF	TGTGCCAGCAGTCCGAGTGGGGGCTACACTGAAGCTTTCTTT
TRBV30	TRBD1	TRBJ1-3	NA	CAWRPGQGLAGNTIYF	TGTGCCTGGAGGCCTGGACAGGGCTTGGCTGGAAACACCATATATTTT
TRBV24-1	NA	TRBJ1-2	NA	CATRGSKTGNYGYTF	TGTGCCACCAGGGGCTCCAAGACAGGAAACTATGGCTACACCTTC
TRBV6-5	TRBD1	TRBJ1-1	NA	CASSYTGTASGAFF	TGTGCCAGCAGTTACACCGGGACAGCCTCTGGGGCTTTCTTT
TRBV4-2	TRBD2	TRBJ2-3	NA	CASSQDRKRGGLDTQYF	TGTGCCAGCAGCCAAGATCGTAAGCGGGGGGGCCTGGATACGCAGTATTTT
TRBV4-2	NA	TRBJ2-5	few	CASSQEATPQETQYF	TGTGCCAGCAGCCAAGAGGCAACCCCTCAAGAGACCCAGTACTTC
TRBV7-8	NA	TRBJ1-1	few	CASSLGSGLTEAFF	TGTGCCAGCAGCTTAGGGTCAGGTCTCACTGAAGCTTTCTTT
TRBV7-2	TRBD2	TRBJ2-5	NA	CASSQGLAGGLQETQYF	TGTGCCAGCAGCCAGGGACTAGCGGGGGGGCTACAAGAGACCCAGTACTTC
TRBV10-2	TRBD2	TRBJ2-7	once	CASRGQRGGLEQYF	TGCGCCAGCAGGGGCCAGCGGGGGGGCCTCGAGCAGTACTTC
TRBV28	NA	TRBJ1-6	NA	CASSLRSMGLGSYNSPLHF	TGTGCCAGCAGTTTGAGATCGATGGGGCTGGGCTCCTATAATTCACCCCTCCACTTT
TRBV10-1	NA	TRBJ2-3	NA	CASSPSRVSTDTQYF	TGCGCCAGCAGTCCCTCCCGCGTTAGCACAGATACGCAGTATTTT
TRBV5-6	NA	TRBJ2-1	NA	CASSLRQGRVF	TGTGCCAGCAGCCTCCGACAGGGGAGGGTCTTC
TRBV11-2	NA	TRBJ2-1	NA	CASSLVYEQFF	TGTGCCAGCAGCTTAGTATATGAGCAGTTCTTC
TRBV7-9	NA	TRBJ2-7	NA	CASSQTSYEQYF	TGTGCCAGCAGCCAGACTAGTTACGAGCAGTACTTC
TRBV6-1	NA	TRBJ2-7	few	CASSEWQGGAYEQYF	TGTGCCAGCAGTGAATGGCAGGGGGGAGCCTACGAGCAGTACTTC
TRBV11-2	TRBD1	TRBJ1-5	few	CASSPGQGGQPQHF	TGTGCCAGCAGCCCGGGACAGGGCGGCCAGCCCCAGCATTTT
TRBV7-9	TRBD1	TRBJ1-6	NA	CASHNMPGQGGSPLHF	TGTGCCAGCCACAACATGCCGGGACAGGGAGGGTCACCCCTCCACTTT
TRBV7-9	TRBD1	TRBJ2-3	NA	CASSFLQGPDTQYF	TGTGCCAGCAGCTTTCTACAGGGGCCAGATACGCAGTATTTT
TRBV7-6	NA	TRBJ2-5	NA	CASSVLETQYF	TGTGCCAGCAGCGTCTTAGAGACCCAGTACTTC
TRBV3-1/TRBV3-2	TRBD2	TRBJ2-1	NA	CASSPGTSGHNEQFF	TGTGCCAGCAGCCCCGGGACTAGCGGCCACAATGAGCAGTTCTTC
TRBV19	TRBD2	TRBJ2-3	once	CASSFPTGTNSDTQYF	TGTGCCAGTAGTTTTCCCACCGGGACTAACTCAGATACGCAGTATTTT
TRBV27	NA	TRBJ2-3	NA	CASSDRSNTDTQYF	TGTGCCAGCAGTGACAGGTCGAACACAGATACGCAGTATTTT
TRBV20-1	NA	TRBJ1-5	NA	CSASLRNQGYQPQHF	TGCAGTGCTAGTTTGCGCAATCAGGGGTATCAGCCCCAGCATTTT
TRBV7-9	NA	TRBJ2-3	NA	CASSLIRGRSTDTQYF	TGTGCCAGCAGCTTAATCAGGGGCCGCAGCACAGATACGCAGTATTTT
TRBV14	NA	TRBJ1-2	NA	CASSLNTGGLNYGYTF	TGTGCCAGCAGCCTTAATACGGGGGGCCTAAACTATGGCTACACCTTC